This T cell receptor (beta chain) is drawn from a study of shared clonotypes between healthy human individuals. General observations from the study: Non-shared clonotypes had lower generation probabilities than those shared by all four donors.

CDR3 size: 17 residues. The germline CDR1 and CDR2 sequences are SEHNR and FQNEAQ (reference sequence). The table came from immunoSEQ multiplex PCR; TCRdb's copy has only in-frame clones and leaves some out. Seen here are over 2 million clones, just under 95% observed once, and the top ten hold roughly 1%. CD8 cells classed as naive were CD45RO-negative and positively selected for CCR7, excluding terminally differentiated effector memory CD45RA+ cells. As concerns this clone: No antigen is known for it.

The source is a man aged 18 to 29 in good health. The sequenced material came from naive CD8+ T cells sorted from blood. The rearrangement joins TRBV7-9 to TRBJ2-5, with 8 bases fitting TRBD2. The J call may be mistaken, given a closer DNA end match to TRBJ2-7. The CDR3 here is CASSSHPPGLGVYEQYF. CDR3 sequence (DNA): TGTGCCAGCAGCTCCCATCCACCGGGACTAGGGGTATACGAGCAGTACTTC.